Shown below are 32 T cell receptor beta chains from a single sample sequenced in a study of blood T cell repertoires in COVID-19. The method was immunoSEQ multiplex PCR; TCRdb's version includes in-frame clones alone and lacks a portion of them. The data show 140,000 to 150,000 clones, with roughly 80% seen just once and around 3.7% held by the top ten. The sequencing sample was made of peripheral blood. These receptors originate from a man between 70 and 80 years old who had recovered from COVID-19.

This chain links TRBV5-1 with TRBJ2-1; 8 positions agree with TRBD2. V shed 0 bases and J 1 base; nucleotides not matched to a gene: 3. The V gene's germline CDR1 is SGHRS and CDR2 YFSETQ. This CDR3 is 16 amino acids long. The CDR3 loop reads CASSLAAGGSYNEQFF. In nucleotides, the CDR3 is TGCGCCAGCAGCTTGGCGGCGGGAGGATCCTACAATGAGCAGTTCTTC.

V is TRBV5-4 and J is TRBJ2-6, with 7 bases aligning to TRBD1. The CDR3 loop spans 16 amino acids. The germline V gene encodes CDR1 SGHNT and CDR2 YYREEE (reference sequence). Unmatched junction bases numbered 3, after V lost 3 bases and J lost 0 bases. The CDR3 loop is CASSSGQDSGANVLTF. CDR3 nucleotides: TGTGCCAGCAGCTCCGGACAGGACTCTGGGGCCAACGTCCTGACTTTC.

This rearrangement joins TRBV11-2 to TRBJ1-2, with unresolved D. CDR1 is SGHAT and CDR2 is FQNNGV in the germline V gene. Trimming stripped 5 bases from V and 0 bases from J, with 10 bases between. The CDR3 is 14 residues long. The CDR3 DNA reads TGTGCCAGCAGCAAGTGGGCAGCTAACTATGGCTACACCTTC. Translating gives CASSKWAANYGYTF.

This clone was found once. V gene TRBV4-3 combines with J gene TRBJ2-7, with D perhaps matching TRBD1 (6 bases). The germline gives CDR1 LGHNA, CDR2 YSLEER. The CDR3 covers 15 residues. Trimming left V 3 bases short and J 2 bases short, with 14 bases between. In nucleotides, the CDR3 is TGCGCCAGCAGCCAGAAGTATGCAGGGGCCTACGAGCAGTACTTC. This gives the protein CASSQKYAGAYEQYF.

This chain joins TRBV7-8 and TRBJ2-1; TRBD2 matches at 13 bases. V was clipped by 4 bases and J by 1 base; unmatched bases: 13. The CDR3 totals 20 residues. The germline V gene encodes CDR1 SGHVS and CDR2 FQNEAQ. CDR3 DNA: TGTGCCAGCAGCTCCCCGGGACTAGCGGGACCCAGGGGGTCCTACAATGAGCAGTTCTTC. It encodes CASSSPGLAGPRGSYNEQFF.

CDR3 DNA sequence: TGTGCCAGCAGACCACAGGGGGAGCTTCTCTACACCTTC. Residues: CASRPQGELLYTF. The V and J genes are TRBV6-6 and TRBJ1-2; 8 bases line up with TRBD1. The CDR3 runs 13 residues. CDR1 and CDR2 (germline): MNHNY, SVGAGI (reference sequence). V lost 6 bases, J lost 10 bases, and 10 bases stayed unmatched.

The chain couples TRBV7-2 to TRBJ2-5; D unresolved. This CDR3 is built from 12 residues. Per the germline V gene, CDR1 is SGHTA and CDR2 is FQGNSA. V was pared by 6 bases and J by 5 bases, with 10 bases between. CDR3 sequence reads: CASSSSPETQYF. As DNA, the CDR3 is TGTGCCAGCAGTTCGTCCCCGGAGACCCAGTACTTC.

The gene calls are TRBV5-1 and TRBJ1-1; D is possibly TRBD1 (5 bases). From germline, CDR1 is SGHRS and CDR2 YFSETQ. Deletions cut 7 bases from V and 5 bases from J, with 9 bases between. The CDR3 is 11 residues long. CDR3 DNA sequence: TGCGCCAGCGGGGGGGAGACTGAAGCTTTCTTT. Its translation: CASGGETEAFF. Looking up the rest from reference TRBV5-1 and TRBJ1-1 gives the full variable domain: KAGVTQTPRYLIKTRGQQVTLSCSPISGHRSVSWYQQTPGQGLQFLFEYFSETQRNKGNFPGRFSGRQFSNSRSEMNVSTLELGDSALYLCASGGETEAFFGQGTRLTVV.

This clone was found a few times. The CDR3: CASTSSGQGAVYEQYF. In DNA form, the CDR3 reads TGTGCCAGCACCTCTTCGGGGCAGGGGGCTGTATACGAGCAGTACTTC. J is TRBJ2-7 and V is TRBV27, with 8 nucleotides matching TRBD1. V was pared by 7 bases and J by 4 bases, with 15 bases of the junction left unmatched. Germline CDR1 reads MNHEY; CDR2 reads SMNVEV (reference sequence). CDR3 length: 16 residues.

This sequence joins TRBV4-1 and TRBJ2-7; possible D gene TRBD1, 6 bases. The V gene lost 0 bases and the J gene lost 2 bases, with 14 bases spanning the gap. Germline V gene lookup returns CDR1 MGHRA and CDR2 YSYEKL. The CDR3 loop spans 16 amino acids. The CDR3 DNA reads TGCGCCAGCAGCCAAGATCGAATAGGGACAACCTACGAGCAGTACTTC. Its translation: CASSQDRIGTTYEQYF.

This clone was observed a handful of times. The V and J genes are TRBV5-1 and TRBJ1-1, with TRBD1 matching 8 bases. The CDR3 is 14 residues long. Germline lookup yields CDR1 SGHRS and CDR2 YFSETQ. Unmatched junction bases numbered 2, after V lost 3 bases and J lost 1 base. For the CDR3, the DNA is TGCGCCAGCAGCTCGCAGGGGGCGAACACTGAAGCTTTCTTT. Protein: CASSSQGANTEAFF.

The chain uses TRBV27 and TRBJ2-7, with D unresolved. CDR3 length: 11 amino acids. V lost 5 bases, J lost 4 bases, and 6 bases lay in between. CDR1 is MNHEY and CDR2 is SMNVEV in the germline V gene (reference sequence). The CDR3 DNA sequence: TGTGCCAGCAGTCTCGGTTACGAGCAGTACTTC. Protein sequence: CASSLGYEQYF.

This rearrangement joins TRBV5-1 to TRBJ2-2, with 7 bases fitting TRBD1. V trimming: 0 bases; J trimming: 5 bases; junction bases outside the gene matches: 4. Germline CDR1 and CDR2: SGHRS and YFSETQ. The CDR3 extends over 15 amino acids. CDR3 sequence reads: CASSLDRGRTGELFF. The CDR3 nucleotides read TGCGCCAGCAGCTTGGATAGGGGGCGGACCGGGGAGCTGTTTTTT.

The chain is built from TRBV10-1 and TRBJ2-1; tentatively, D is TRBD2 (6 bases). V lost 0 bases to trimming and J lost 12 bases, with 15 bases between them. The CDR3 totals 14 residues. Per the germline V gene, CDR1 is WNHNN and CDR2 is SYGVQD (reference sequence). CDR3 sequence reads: CASSESDSGDRQFF. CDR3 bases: TGCGCCAGCAGTGAGTCGGATTCGGGAGATCGGCAGTTCTTC.

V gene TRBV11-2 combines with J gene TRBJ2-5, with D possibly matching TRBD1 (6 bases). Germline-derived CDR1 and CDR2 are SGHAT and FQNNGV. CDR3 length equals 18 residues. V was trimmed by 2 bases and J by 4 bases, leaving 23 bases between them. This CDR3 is CASSLIGSEGRGRETQYF. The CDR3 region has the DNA TGTGCCAGCAGCTTAATAGGGAGTGAGGGCAGGGGAAGAGAGACCCAGTACTTC.

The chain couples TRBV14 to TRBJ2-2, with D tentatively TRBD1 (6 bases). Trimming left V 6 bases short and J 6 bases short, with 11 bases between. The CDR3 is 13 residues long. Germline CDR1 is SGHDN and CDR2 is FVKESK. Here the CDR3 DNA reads TGTGCCAGCAGACGACCAGGGGCCGGGGAGCTGTTTTTT. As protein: CASRRPGAGELFF.

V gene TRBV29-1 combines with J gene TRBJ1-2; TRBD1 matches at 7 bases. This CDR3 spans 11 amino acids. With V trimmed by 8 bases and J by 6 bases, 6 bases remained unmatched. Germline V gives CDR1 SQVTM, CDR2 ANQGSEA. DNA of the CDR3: TGCAGCTCCCGACAGGGCGATGGCTACACCTTC. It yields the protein CSSRQGDGYTF.

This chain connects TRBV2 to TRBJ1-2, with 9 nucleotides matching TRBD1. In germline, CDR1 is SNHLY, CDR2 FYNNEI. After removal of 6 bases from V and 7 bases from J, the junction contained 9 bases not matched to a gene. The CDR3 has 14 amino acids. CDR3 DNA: TGTGCCAGCAGAGTAACTACAGGGGGCCGTGGCTACACCTTC. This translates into CASRVTTGGRGYTF.

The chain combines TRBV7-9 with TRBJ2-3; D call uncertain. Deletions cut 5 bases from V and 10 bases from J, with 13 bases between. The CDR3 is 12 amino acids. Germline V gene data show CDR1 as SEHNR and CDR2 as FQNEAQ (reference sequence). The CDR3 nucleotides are TGTGCCAGCAGCGCTAGTCCACGGGCGCAGTATTTT. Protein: CASSASPRAQYF.

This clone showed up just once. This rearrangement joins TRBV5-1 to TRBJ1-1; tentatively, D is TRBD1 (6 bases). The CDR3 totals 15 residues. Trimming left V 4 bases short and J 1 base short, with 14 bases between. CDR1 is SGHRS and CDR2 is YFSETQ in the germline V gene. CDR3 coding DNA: TGCGCCAGCAGCCCTGCGGACAGCCAGAACACTGAAGCTTTCTTT. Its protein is CASSPADSQNTEAFF.

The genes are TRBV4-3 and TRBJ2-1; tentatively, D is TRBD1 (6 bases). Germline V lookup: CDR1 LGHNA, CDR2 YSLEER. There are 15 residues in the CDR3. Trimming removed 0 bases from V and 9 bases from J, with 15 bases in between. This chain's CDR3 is CASSQDRSGVGEQFF. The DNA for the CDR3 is TGCGCCAGCAGCCAAGATAGGTCAGGGGTGGGTGAGCAGTTCTTC.

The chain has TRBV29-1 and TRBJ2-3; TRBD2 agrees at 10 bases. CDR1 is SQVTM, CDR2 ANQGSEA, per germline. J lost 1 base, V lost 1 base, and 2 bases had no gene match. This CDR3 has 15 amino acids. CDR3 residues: CSVEGGLAGTDTQYF. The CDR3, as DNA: TGCAGCGTTGAAGGAGGACTAGCGGGCACAGATACGCAGTATTTT.

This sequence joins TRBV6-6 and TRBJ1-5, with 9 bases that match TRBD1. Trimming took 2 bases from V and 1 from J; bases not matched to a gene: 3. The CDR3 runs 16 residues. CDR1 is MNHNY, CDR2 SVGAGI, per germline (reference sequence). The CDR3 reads CASSYTDRGSNQPQHF. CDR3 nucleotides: TGTGCCAGCAGTTACACGGACAGGGGAAGCAATCAGCCCCAGCATTTT.

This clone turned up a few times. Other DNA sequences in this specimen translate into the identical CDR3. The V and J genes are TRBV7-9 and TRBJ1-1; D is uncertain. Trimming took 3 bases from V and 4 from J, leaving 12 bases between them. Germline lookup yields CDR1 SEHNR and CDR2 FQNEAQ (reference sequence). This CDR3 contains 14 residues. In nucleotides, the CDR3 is TGTGCCAGCAGCTTTCTCGGCGGCAGCACTGAAGCTTTCTTT. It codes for CASSFLGGSTEAFF.

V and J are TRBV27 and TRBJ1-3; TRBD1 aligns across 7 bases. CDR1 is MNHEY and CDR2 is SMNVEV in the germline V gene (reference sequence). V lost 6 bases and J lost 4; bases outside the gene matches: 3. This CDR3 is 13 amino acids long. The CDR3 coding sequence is TGTGCCAGCAGATCAGGGGGGGGAAACACCATATATTTT. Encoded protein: CASRSGGGNTIYF.

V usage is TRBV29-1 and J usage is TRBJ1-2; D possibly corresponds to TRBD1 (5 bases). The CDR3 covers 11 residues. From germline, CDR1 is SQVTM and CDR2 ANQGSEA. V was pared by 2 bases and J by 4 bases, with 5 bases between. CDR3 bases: TGCAGCGTTGAAAGGGGCTATGGCTACACCTTC. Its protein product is CSVERGYGYTF. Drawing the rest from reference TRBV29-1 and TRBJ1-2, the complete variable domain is SAVISQKPSRDICQRGTSLTIQCQVDSQVTMMFWYRQQPGQSLTLIATANQGSEATYESGFVIDKFPISRPNLTFSTLTVSNMSPEDSSIYLCSVERGYGYTFGSGTRLTVV.

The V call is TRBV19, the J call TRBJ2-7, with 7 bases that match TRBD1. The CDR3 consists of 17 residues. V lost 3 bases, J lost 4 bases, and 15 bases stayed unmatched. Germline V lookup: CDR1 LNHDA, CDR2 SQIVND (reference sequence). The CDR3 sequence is CASSIRSGAGGFYEQYF. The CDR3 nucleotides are TGTGCCAGTAGTATCCGTTCTGGGGCAGGGGGATTTTACGAGCAGTACTTC.

The CDR3 loop is CSVDSSGYNEQFF. The CDR3 bases are TGCAGCGTTGATTCGAGCGGATACAATGAGCAGTTCTTC. The chain carries TRBV29-1 and TRBJ2-1, with D possibly matching TRBD2 (5 bases). V shed 3 bases and J shed 4 bases, with 10 bases lying between them. Germline-derived CDR1 and CDR2 are SQVTM and ANQGSEA. The CDR3 extends over 13 amino acids.

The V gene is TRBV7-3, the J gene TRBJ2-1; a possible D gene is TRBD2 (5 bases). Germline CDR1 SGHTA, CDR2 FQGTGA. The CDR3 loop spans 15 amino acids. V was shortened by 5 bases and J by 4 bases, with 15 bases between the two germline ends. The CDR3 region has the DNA TGTGCCAGCAGCCTAAGCGGATCGGGGTACAATGAGCAGTTCTTC. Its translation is CASSLSGSGYNEQFF.

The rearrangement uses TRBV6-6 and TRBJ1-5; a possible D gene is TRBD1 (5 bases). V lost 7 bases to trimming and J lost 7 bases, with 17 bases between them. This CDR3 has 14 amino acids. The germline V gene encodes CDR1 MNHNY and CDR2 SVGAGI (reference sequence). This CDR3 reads CASMLWGVRQPQHF. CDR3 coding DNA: TGTGCCAGCATGCTTTGGGGGGTTAGACAGCCCCAGCATTTT.

This CDR3 reads CASSKTGTLSYEQYF. As DNA, the CDR3 is TGTGCCAGCAGCAAGACAGGGACACTCTCCTACGAGCAGTACTTC. The V gene is TRBV4-2, the J gene TRBJ2-7, with 7 bases identical to TRBD1. The V gene's germline CDR1 is LGHNA and CDR2 YNFKEQ. This CDR3 contains 15 residues. The trim removed 5 bases at V and 0 bases at J, leaving 7 bases unmatched.

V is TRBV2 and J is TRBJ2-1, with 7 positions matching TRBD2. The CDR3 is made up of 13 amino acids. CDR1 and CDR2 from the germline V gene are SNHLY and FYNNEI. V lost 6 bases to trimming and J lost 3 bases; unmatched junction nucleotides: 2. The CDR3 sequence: CASSRTSYNEQFF. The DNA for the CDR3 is TGTGCCAGCAGCAGGACTAGCTACAATGAGCAGTTCTTC.